This paragraph covers one T cell receptor (beta chain) sequence. This entry comes from a study of shared clonotypes between healthy human individuals. Produced via immunoSEQ multiplex PCR; TCRdb's table is partial and in-frame only. Among millions of clones listed, over 85% were seen once. J lost 3 bases, V lost 10 bases, and 5 bases had no gene match. There are 12 residues in the CDR3. Germline V gene lookup returns CDR1 SNHLY and CDR2 FYNNEI. CD4+ cells yielded CD45RA+ naive and CD45RA-negative memory subsets. The source of this sequence is a man between 18 and 35 years old in good health. J is TRBJ2-7 and V is TRBV2; TRBD2 matches 8 bases. Material: naive CD4+ T cells sorted from blood. Subset given: CD45RA+ positively selected. The CDR3 reads CATTSDSYEQYF. For the CDR3, the DNA is TGTGCCACGACTAGCGACAGCTACGAGCAGTACTTC.